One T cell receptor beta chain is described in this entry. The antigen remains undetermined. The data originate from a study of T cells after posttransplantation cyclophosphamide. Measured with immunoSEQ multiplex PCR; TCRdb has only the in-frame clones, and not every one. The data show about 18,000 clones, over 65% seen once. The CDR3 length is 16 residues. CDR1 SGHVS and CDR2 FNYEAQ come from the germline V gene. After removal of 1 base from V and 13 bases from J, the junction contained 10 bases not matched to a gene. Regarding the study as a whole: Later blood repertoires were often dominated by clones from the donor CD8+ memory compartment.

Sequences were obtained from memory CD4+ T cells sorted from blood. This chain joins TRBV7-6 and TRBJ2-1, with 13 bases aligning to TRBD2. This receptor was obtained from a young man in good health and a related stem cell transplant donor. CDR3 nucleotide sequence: TGTGCCAGCAGCTTAGATCCCACTAGCGGGGGGGCCCGACAGTTCTTC. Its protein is CASSLDPTSGGARQFF.